This T cell receptor beta chain was profiled in a study of shared clonotypes between healthy human individuals. The naive CD8 fraction comprised CD45RO-negative cells positively selected for CCR7 and excluded terminally differentiated effector memory CD45RA+ cells. In regard to this clone: The same CDR3 also results from other DNA sequences found in this sample.

This CDR3 region has 15 residues. V lost 0 bases to trimming and J lost 0 bases; unmatched junction nucleotides: 2. Germline values: CDR1 KGHSH, CDR2 LQKENI. Genomic DNA per cell subset filled all wells of several immunoSEQ plates. Sorted-subset replicate PCRs used about 0.2 ug of genomic DNA. This amount corresponded to about 30,000 T cell genomes. TCRdb's table, derived via immunoSEQ multiplex PCR, lists solely in-frame clones and lacks some. Of more than 2 million clones listed, about 95% are singletons. The chain has TRBV18 and TRBJ2-7; TRBD2 matches 7 bases. The source material was naive CD8+ T cells sorted from blood. The sequence was collected from a man between 18 and 35 years old in good health. The CDR3 nucleotides are TGTGCCAGCTCACCACCCGGCGGGAGCTCCTACGAGCAGTACTTC. It is translated as CASSPPGGSSYEQYF. Full variable domain (outside the CDR3, taken from reference TRBV18 and TRBJ2-7): NAGVMQNPRHLVRRRGQEARLRCSPMKGHSHVYWYRQLPEEGLKFMVYLQKENIIDESGMPKERFSAEFPKEGPSILRIQQVVRGDSAAYFCASSPPGGSSYEQYFGPGTRLTVT.